This T cell receptor beta chain was found in a study of blood T cell repertoires in COVID-19. Study information: The samples span acute and convalescent COVID-19 from the United States, Italy and Spain. From T cells, B-cell-depleted T cells, or PBMCs came the material, which was cDNA or gDNA.

Cohort assignment relied on participant-reported clinical history. Original analysis: It was from reference gene primer amplification that nucleated cell counts were estimated. Profiling relied on immunoSEQ multiplex PCR, and the TCRdb table lists in-frame clones only, not all of them. D and trimming come from the DNA, and the V and J calls and clone size come from that table. The sample has hundreds of thousands of clones, just under 90% seen once. This clone was seen many times. The sequence came from a woman aged 50 to 60 who had recovered from COVID-19. Sequencing was done on a sample of PBMCs or T cells enriched from blood (not recorded which).

This CDR3 reads CASSPDSARHEQYF. Here the CDR3 DNA reads TGTGCCAGCAGTCCTGACAGCGCCAGGCATGAGCAGTACTTC. This chain links TRBV6-5 with TRBJ2-7, with a weak D call TRBD1 (5 bases). CDR3 size: 14 residues. Between the trimmed V and J ends, which lost 5 bases and 7 bases, there was a span of 18 bases. Germline V lookup: CDR1 MNHEY, CDR2 SVGAGI.